These 28 T cell receptor beta chains share one sample of origin, sequenced in a study of T cell repertoires in aging, cancer and after chemotherapy. A mixed TRB-A/B primer pool amplified rearranged TRB by multiplex touch-down PCR. TCRdb redid the calling of the multiplex PCR reads with MiXCR, one entry per CDR3 protein. The table lists roughly 3,000 distinct CDR3 sequences, roughly 54% of them singletons, with roughly two thirds in the top ten. Amplification of TCR beta used genomic DNA extracted from peripheral blood. The sequencing sample was made of blood. All receptors come from a human donor with a blood cancer.

The chain joins TRBV6-1 to TRBJ2-7, with a tentative D call TRBD2 (6 bases). From germline, CDR1 is MNHNS and CDR2 SASEGT. V dropped 7 bases and J dropped 3 bases, with 13 bases sitting between them. CDR3 length: 13 amino acids. The CDR3 spells CASTRDLIYEQYF. CDR3 bases: TGTGCCAGCACCAGGGACTTAATCTACGAGCAGTACTTC.

This clonotype was recorded a few times. The V gene is TRBV6-6, the J gene TRBJ2-2; D is undetermined. V dropped 2 bases and J dropped 0 bases, with 4 bases sitting between them. Looked up from germline, CDR1 is MNHNY and CDR2 is SVGAGI (reference sequence). The CDR3 sequence is 14 residues long. The CDR3 sequence: CASSYLANTGELFF. The CDR3 bases are TGTGCCAGCAGTTACCTCGCGAACACCGGGGAGCTGTTTTTT.

This clonotype appeared a few times. The genes are TRBV27 and TRBJ2-7; D may correspond to TRBD1 or TRBD2 (5 bases each). This CDR3 spans 14 amino acids. Germline CDR1 reads MNHEY; CDR2 reads SMNVEV (reference sequence). The ends were cut back, 6 bases at V and 7 bases at J, with 19 bases in the middle. CDR3 protein: CASSRDRPTREQYF. In DNA, the CDR3 is TGTGCCAGCAGCCGGGACCGACCGACGCGGGAGCAGTACTTC.

This clonotype has just a few counts. The V gene is TRBV5-4, the J gene TRBJ2-1; perhaps D is TRBD1 or TRBD2 (5 bases each). There are 15 residues in the CDR3. Trimming stripped 0 bases from V and 4 bases from J, with 11 bases between. Germline V CDR1 and CDR2: SGHNT, YYREEE (reference sequence). The CDR3 DNA sequence: TGTGCCAGCAGCTTGGGAAGGGGACCATACAATGAGCAGTTCTTC. Residues: CASSLGRGPYNEQFF.

This chain joins TRBV24-1 and TRBJ2-3, with 8 bases fitting TRBD1. V shed 1 base and J 2 bases; nucleotides not matched to a gene: 7. The CDR3 sequence is 17 residues long. Germline loops: CDR1 KGHDR, CDR2 SFDVKD. CDR3 residues: CATSDFRGRTDTDTQYF. The CDR3 DNA reads TGTGCCACCAGTGATTTCAGGGGGCGGACTGACACAGATACGCAGTATTTT.

The chain recombines TRBV5-6 with TRBJ1-2; D not resolved. Trimming pared 0 bases from V and 4 bases from J, leaving 10 bases between. CDR1 is SGHDT and CDR2 is YYEEEE in the germline V gene. This CDR3 contains 14 residues. In DNA form, the CDR3 reads TGTGCCAGCAGCTTGGCCGCCAGGTCCTATGGCTACACCTTC. Translated: CASSLAARSYGYTF.

V usage is TRBV7-2 and J usage is TRBJ1-6; no clear D. Germline V lookup: CDR1 SGHTA, CDR2 FQGNSA. CDR3 length equals 15 residues. V was trimmed by 5 bases and J by 6 bases, leaving 14 bases between them. The CDR3 DNA follows: TGTGCCAGCAGCCCCCAGCGAGCCAGTAATTCACCCCTCCACTTT. Protein: CASSPQRASNSPLHF.

V gene TRBV20-1 combines with J gene TRBJ2-7; D call uncertain. Deletions cut 6 bases from V and 4 bases from J, with 13 bases between. The germline CDR1 and CDR2 sequences are DFQATT and SNEGSKA (reference sequence). The CDR3 length is 12 residues. The CDR3 spells CSASLVSYEQYF. CDR3 DNA: TGCAGTGCGTCCCTCGTTTCTTACGAGCAGTACTTC.

This clonotype was seen just once. The chain couples TRBV24-1 to TRBJ2-1, with D maybe TRBD1 (5 bases). V lost 4 bases to trimming and J lost 5 bases, with 14 bases between them. This CDR3 region has 15 residues. Germline CDR1 and CDR2: KGHDR and SFDVKD. Here the CDR3 DNA reads TGTGCCACCAGTGAAGGGGCTCGTTTGGACAATGAGCAGTTCTTC. Protein product: CATSEGARLDNEQFF.

This clonotype was seen once. The genes are TRBV7-9 and TRBJ2-6; TRBD1 might be the D (6 bases). Germline CDR1 is SEHNR and CDR2 is FQNEAQ (reference sequence). This CDR3 is built from 16 residues. V was clipped by 3 bases and J by 2 bases, with 11 bases between them. CDR3 region: CASSLTQGAGANVLTF. For the CDR3, the DNA is TGTGCCAGCAGCTTGACACAGGGCGCTGGGGCCAACGTCCTGACTTTC.

The chain combines TRBV18 with TRBJ1-4, with unresolved D. The CDR3 runs 15 residues. Germline CDR1 and CDR2: KGHSH and LQKENI. V gave up 6 bases and J gave up 7 bases, with 18 bases separating them. The CDR3, as DNA: TGTGCCAGCTCCACCACCCCAGGATGGGGTGAAAAACTGTTTTTT. Residues: CASSTTPGWGEKLFF.

On this clonotype: At one end, the junction sequence differs from germline, possibly due to a read error. This chain uses TRBV29-1 with TRBJ1-1; D is perhaps TRBD1 (5 bases). From germline, CDR1 is SQVTM and CDR2 ANQGSEA. This CDR3 is built from 13 residues. CDR3 sequence: CSVRDEGNTKAFF. In nucleotides, the CDR3 is TGCAGCGTAAGGGACGAGGGGAACACTAAAGCTTTCTTT.

This clonotype was detected a few times. The chain carries TRBV5-4 and TRBJ1-2; 7 bases match TRBD1. In germline, CDR1 is SGHNT, CDR2 YYREEE (reference sequence). The V and J ends lost 5 bases and 0 bases, in that order; junction bases with no gene match: 10. The CDR3 loop spans 16 amino acids. CDR3 sequence reads: CASSRDNRGTNYGYTF. CDR3 DNA: TGTGCCAGCAGTAGAGACAACAGGGGAACTAACTATGGCTACACCTTC.

In its sample, this clonotype was seen a few times. The rearrangement links TRBV30 to TRBJ2-3; no clear D gene. Trimming took 3 bases from V and 6 from J, leaving 10 bases between them. CDR1 and CDR2 (germline): GTSNPN, SVGIG (reference sequence). The CDR3 is 12 amino acids. For the CDR3, the DNA is TGTGCCTGGAGGGTCGGCGGTGATACGCAGTATTTT. Protein: CAWRVGGDTQYF.

V gene TRBV6-5 combines with J gene TRBJ2-7; D may be TRBD1 or TRBD2 (6 bases each). Trimming pared 2 bases from V and 4 bases from J, leaving 15 bases between. Germline CDR1 is MNHEY and CDR2 is SVGAGI. There are 15 residues in the CDR3. This CDR3 reads CASSYRDTGGYEQYF. The CDR3 DNA follows: TGTGCCAGCAGTTACCGGGACACCGGAGGGTACGAGCAGTACTTC.

V is TRBV20-1 and J is TRBJ2-7, with D perhaps matching TRBD1 (5 bases). The germline V gene encodes CDR1 DFQATT and CDR2 SNEGSKA (reference sequence). V was trimmed by 1 base and J by 3 bases, leaving 7 bases between them. CDR3 length: 12 residues. CDR3: CSARVGDYEQYF. The DNA of the CDR3 is TGCAGTGCTAGAGTAGGGGACTACGAGCAGTACTTC.

The chain carries TRBV20-1 and TRBJ2-3; TRBD2 aligns across 7 bases. CDR3 length equals 15 residues. J was trimmed by 3 bases and V by 0 bases; bases with no gene match: 6. Germline lookup yields CDR1 DFQATT and CDR2 SNEGSKA (reference sequence). As DNA, the CDR3 is TGCAGTGCTAGAGATTGGCAGCGGGGTACAGATACGCAGTATTTT. It encodes CSARDWQRGTDTQYF.

This clonotype was seen only a few times. The CDR3 coding sequence is TGCAGCGTTGAATCCTGGACAGGGAGAGGGGCCAACGTCCTGACTTTC. The encoded protein is CSVESWTGRGANVLTF. V and J are TRBV29-1 and TRBJ2-6, with 8 bases lining up with TRBD1. V was pared by 2 bases and J by 4 bases, with 7 bases of the junction left unmatched. CDR3 size: 16 residues. Germline-derived CDR1 and CDR2 are SQVTM and ANQGSEA.

This clonotype ranks as medium-sized. This sequence joins TRBV29-1 and TRBJ1-2, with D possibly being TRBD1 (5 bases). V was shortened by 0 bases and J by 4 bases, with 12 bases between the two germline ends. Germline V gene lookup returns CDR1 SQVTM and CDR2 ANQGSEA. The CDR3 has 14 amino acids. As DNA, the CDR3 is TGCAGCGTTGAAGAAGGCAAGGGGATCTATGGCTACACCTTC. This codes for CSVEEGKGIYGYTF.

The chain links TRBV19 to TRBJ2-1, with a possible D match to TRBD1 (5 bases). V lost 7 bases to trimming and J lost 7 bases, with 17 bases between them. This CDR3 has 14 residues. Germline CDR1 and CDR2: LNHDA and SQIVND (reference sequence). Here the CDR3 DNA reads TGTGCCAGTACTTCTAAGGGGTTCCAAAATGAGCAGTTCTTC. Its protein product is CASTSKGFQNEQFF. Drawing the rest from reference TRBV19 and TRBJ2-1, the complete variable domain is DGGITQSPKYLFRKEGQNVTLSCEQNLNHDAMYWYRQDPGQGLRLIYYSQIVNDFQKGDIAEGYSVSREKKESFPLTVTSAQKNPTAFYLCASTSKGFQNEQFFGPGTRLTVL.

The chain combines TRBV6-5 with TRBJ1-5; D ambiguous. With 6 bases removed from V and 2 bases from J, the gap between germline ends came to 14 bases. Germline V lookup: CDR1 MNHEY, CDR2 SVGAGI. The CDR3 is 15 residues long. The CDR3: CASRLSRDGNQPQHF. The CDR3, as DNA: TGTGCCAGCAGACTAAGCCGGGATGGCAATCAGCCCCAGCATTTT.

Here the CDR3 DNA reads TGCGCCAGCAGCTTAGATACCGGGGTCTATGGCTACACCTTC. Its translation: CASSLDTGVYGYTF. V is TRBV5-1 and J is TRBJ1-2, with D unresolved. Trimming left V 2 bases short and J 4 bases short, with 12 bases between. This CDR3 has 14 residues. Germline V gene lookup returns CDR1 SGHRS and CDR2 YFSETQ.

Concerning this clonotype: At one boundary the junction diverges from the germline segment, which might be a read error. The chain couples TRBV27 to TRBJ2-1, with D possibly matching TRBD2 (5 bases). The CDR3 totals 14 residues. CDR1 and CDR2 (germline): MNHEY, SMNVEV (reference sequence). DNA for the CDR3: TGTGCCACCAGTGTACGGGGTATGGTAAGTGAGCAGTTCTTC. Translated: CATSVRGMVSEQFF.

Only one count was recorded for this clonotype. The chain carries TRBV4-2 and TRBJ2-7, with D tentatively TRBD2 (7 bases). V was shortened by 1 base and J by 2 bases, with 12 bases between the two germline ends. The CDR3 loop spans 15 amino acids. CDR1 and CDR2 (germline): LGHNA, YNFKEQ. The chain's CDR3 is CASSQGGGGPYEQYF. The CDR3 DNA is TGTGCCAGCAGCCAAGGAGGGGGGGGCCCCTACGAGCAGTACTTC.

The rearrangement uses TRBV12-5 and TRBJ1-1; 9 nucleotides align to TRBD1. The CDR3 is 15 amino acids. Germline V gives CDR1 LGHNT, CDR2 FRNRAP. The CDR3 loop is CASSPWDRVLTEAFF. For the CDR3, the DNA is TGTGCCAGTAGTCCGTGGGACAGGGTACTAACTGAAGCTTTCTTT.

The chain has TRBV15 and TRBJ1-5; D is possibly TRBD1 (6 bases). This CDR3 has 14 residues. Deletions cut 4 bases from V and 6 bases from J, with 13 bases between. Looked up from germline, CDR1 is LNHNV and CDR2 is YYDKDF (reference sequence). The CDR3 region has the DNA TGTGCCACCAGCAAGGGGGGGAAGGGTCAGCCCCAGCATTTT. It encodes CATSKGGKGQPQHF.

This clonotype has only a few counts. The CDR3 coding sequence is TGCAGCGTTAAGGACAGGGGTCCCTCTGCCGAGCAGTACTTC. Encoded protein: CSVKDRGPSAEQYF. The chain employs TRBV29-1 and TRBJ2-7; 9 bases line up with TRBD1. The CDR3 has 14 amino acids. The V segment lost 5 bases and the J segment 6 bases; nucleotides outside the gene matches: 11. Germline V gene lookup returns CDR1 SQVTM and CDR2 ANQGSEA.

The chain recombines TRBV29-1 with TRBJ2-2, with D uncertain. Per germline, CDR1 SQVTM and CDR2 ANQGSEA. CDR3 length: 13 residues. Trimming pared 4 bases from V and 5 bases from J, leaving 11 bases between. CDR3 amino acids: CSVGAGFTGELFF. The DNA of the CDR3 is TGCAGCGTTGGAGCTGGGTTTACCGGGGAGCTGTTTTTT.